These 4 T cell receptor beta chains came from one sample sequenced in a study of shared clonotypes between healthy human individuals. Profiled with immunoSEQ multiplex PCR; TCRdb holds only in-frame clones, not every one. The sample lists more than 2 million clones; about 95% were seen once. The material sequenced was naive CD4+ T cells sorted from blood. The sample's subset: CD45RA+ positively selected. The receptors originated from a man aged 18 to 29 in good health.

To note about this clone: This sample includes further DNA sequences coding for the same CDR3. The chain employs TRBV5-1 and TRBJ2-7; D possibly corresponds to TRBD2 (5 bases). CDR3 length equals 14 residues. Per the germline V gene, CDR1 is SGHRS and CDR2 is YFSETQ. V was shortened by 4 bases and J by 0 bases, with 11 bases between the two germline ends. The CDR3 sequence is CASSRRTDSYEQYF. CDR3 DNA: TGCGCCAGCAGCCGGAGGACGGACTCCTACGAGCAGTACTTC.

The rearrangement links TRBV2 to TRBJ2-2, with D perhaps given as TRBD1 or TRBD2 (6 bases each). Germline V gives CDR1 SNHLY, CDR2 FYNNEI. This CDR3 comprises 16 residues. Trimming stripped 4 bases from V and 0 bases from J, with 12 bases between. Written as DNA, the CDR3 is TGTGCCAGCAGTGTAGGGGGGCTCACGAACACCGGGGAGCTGTTTTTT. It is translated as CASSVGGLTNTGELFF.

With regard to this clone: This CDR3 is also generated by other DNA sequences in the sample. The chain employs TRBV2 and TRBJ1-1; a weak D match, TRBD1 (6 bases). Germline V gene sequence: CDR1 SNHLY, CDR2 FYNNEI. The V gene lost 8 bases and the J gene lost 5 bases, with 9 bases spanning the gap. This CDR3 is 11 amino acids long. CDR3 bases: TGTGCCAGCGGAGGGGGAACTGAAGCTTTCTTT. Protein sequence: CASGGGTEAFF.

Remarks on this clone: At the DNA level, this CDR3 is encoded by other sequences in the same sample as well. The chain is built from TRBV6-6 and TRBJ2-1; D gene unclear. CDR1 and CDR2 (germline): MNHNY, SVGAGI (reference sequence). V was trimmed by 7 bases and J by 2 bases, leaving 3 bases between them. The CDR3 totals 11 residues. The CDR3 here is CASTAYNEQFF. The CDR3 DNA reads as TGTGCCAGCACGGCCTACAATGAGCAGTTCTTC.